This T cell receptor beta chain was recorded in a study of blood T cell repertoires in COVID-19. Generated by immunoSEQ multiplex PCR, the TCRdb table keeps only in-frame clones and is missing some. The sample contains approximately 17,000 clones, around 90% of which appear only once. Sequencing was carried out using peripheral blood. This clonotype originated in a man aged 55-75 years with acute or convalescent COVID-19.

CDR3 coding DNA: TGCGCCAGCAGCCAAGTTGAGGGGGCGGGCTATGGCTACACCTTC. Residues: CASSQVEGAGYGYTF. This chain links TRBV4-1 with TRBJ1-2, with 7 bases identical to TRBD1. CDR1 is MGHRA, CDR2 YSYEKL, per germline. There are 15 residues in the CDR3. Unmatched junction bases numbered 6, after V lost 1 base and J lost 4 bases.